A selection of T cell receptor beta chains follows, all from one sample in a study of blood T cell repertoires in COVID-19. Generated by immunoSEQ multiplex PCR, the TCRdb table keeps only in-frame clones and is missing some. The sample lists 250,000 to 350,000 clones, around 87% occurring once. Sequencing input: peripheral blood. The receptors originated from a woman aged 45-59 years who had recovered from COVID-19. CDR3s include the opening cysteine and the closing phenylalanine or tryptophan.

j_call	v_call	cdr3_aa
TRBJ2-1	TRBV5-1	CASSLEALRALSYNEQFF
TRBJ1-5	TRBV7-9	CASSGDRDNQPQHF
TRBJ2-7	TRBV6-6	CASSPASGGPLRDEQYF
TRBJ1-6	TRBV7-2	CASSSNRNSPLHF
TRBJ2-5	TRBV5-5	CASSSVGGETQYF
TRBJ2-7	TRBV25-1	CASSADRMGRYEQYF
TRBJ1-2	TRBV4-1	CASSQVLETDYGYTF
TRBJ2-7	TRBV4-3	CASSQRLADSSYEQYF
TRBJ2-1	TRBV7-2	CASRRTGSVLNEQFF
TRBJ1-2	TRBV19	CASSIDPAGNYGYTF
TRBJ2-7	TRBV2	CASSGDRGSSYEQYF
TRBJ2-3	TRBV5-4	CASSSRQSTDTQYF
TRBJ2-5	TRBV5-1	CASSSGTSAETQYF
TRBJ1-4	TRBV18	CASSPSAGFDEKLFF
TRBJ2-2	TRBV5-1	CASSWGGNTGELFF
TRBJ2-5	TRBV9	CASSVGGGVVQETQYF
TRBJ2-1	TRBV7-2	CASSLEGGRGEQFF
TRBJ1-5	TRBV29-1	CSVRVQGRDQPQHF
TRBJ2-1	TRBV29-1	CSVEGGEGSSYNEQFF
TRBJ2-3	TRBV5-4	CASSLGTSGGLSHDTQYF
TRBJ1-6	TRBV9	CASSAGDSYNSPLHF
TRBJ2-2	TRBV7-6	CASSLEVRARSTGELFF
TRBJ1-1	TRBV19	CASSIPRQGYLNTEAFF
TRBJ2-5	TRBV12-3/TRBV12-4	CASSFGWETQYF
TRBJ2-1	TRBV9	CASSATTSGYPYNEQFF
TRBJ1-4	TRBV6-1	CASSEAGGATAGDEKLFF
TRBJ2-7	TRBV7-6	CASSLGGKPYEQYF
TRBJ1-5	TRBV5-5	CASSLAGRDNQPQHF
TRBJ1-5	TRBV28	CASTGGHNQPQHF
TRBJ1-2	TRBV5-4	CASSPGTGTLALGYTF
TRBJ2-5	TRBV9	CASSVGASGKYQETQYF
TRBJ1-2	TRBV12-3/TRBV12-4	CASSSTGQGPYTF
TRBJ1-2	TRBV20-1	CSASWGGQIDYGYTF